This record looks at one T cell receptor beta chain sequence and its context. J gave up 7 bases and V 0 bases, and 9 bases lay outside the gene matches. The CDR3 has 16 amino acids. Germline V gene lookup returns CDR1 MNHEY and CDR2 SVGEGT. Preparation of the bulk TCR libraries relied on previously described methods and listed TCR primers. TCRdb re-analysed the PCR reads in MiXCR, keeping a single row per CDR3 protein. The profile covers approximately 500,000 distinct CDR3 sequences, with about 21% appearing a single time and around 0.84% taken by the ten largest. Naive CD8 T cells, phenotype CD8+CD4-CCR7+CD45RA+, were sorted. This record belongs to a study of molecular identifiers for immune sequencing clone quantification. As for the study in general: Four of five splits of RNA from around 18,000 or 91,000 naive CD8 cells were sequenced in replicates.

This TCR came from a human donor in good health. Some libraries in this study had Jurkat cell RNA spiked in. The genes are TRBV6-2 or TRBV6-3 and TRBJ2-1, with 7 nucleotides matching TRBD2. The sample was naive CD8+ T cells from blood, with Jurkat cell RNA spiked in. Noted subset: FACS-sorted CD8+CD4-CCR7+CD45RA+ naive T cells. The CDR3: CASSYSGSGAWNEQFF. The CDR3 DNA reads as TGTGCCAGCAGTTACTCGGGGAGCGGGGCATGGAATGAGCAGTTCTTC.